These 32 T cell receptor beta chains were all obtained from the same sample, sequenced in a study of blood T cell repertoires in COVID-19. Generated by immunoSEQ multiplex PCR, the TCRdb table keeps only in-frame clones and is missing some. The profile shows some 76,000 clones, roughly 80% of them singletons. Sample: peripheral blood. The receptors shown here come from a man between 45 and 60 years old with acute or convalescent COVID-19.

The V and J genes are TRBV30 and TRBJ2-5, with 7 nucleotides matching TRBD1. This CDR3 has 13 residues. V dropped 8 bases and J dropped 2; count of bases not matched to a gene: 8. Looked up from germline, CDR1 is GTSNPN and CDR2 is SVGIG (reference sequence). CDR3 DNA sequence: TGTGCCGCACAACAGGGACAGCAAGAGACCCAGTACTTC. Translated: CAAQQGQQETQYF.

This chain links TRBV27 with TRBJ1-1, with D possibly matching TRBD1 (5 bases). V gave up 3 bases and J gave up 4 bases, with 18 bases separating them. CDR3 length: 16 residues. CDR1 is MNHEY, CDR2 SMNVEV, per germline (reference sequence). The CDR3 DNA follows: TGTGCCAGCAGTTTCTTCACCGGGGGTAACCCCACTGAAGCTTTCTTT. It yields the protein CASSFFTGGNPTEAFF.

The CDR3 DNA reads TGTGCCAGCAGGGGAGGGGAGTCCTATAATTCACCCCTCCACTTT. Translated: CASRGGESYNSPLHF. The chain is built from TRBV27 and TRBJ1-6, with D possibly matching TRBD1 (5 bases). Germline-derived CDR1 and CDR2 are MNHEY and SMNVEV (reference sequence). V gave up 6 bases and J gave up 1 base, with 10 bases separating them. The CDR3 has 15 amino acids.

The genes are TRBV19 and TRBJ1-5; D possibly corresponds to TRBD1 (6 bases). CDR3 size: 15 residues. Germline V gene lookup returns CDR1 LNHDA and CDR2 SQIVND (reference sequence). With 6 bases removed from V and 1 base from J, the gap between germline ends came to 13 bases. CDR3 sequence: CASRTGERSNQPQHF. The DNA of the CDR3 is TGTGCCAGTAGGACAGGTGAACGGAGCAATCAGCCCCAGCATTTT.

The chain recombines TRBV28 with TRBJ1-2; 8 bases map to TRBD1. Trimming at V came to 6 bases and at J to 4 bases, leaving 13 bases not matched to a gene. CDR1 and CDR2 (germline): MDHEN, SYDVKM. The CDR3 extends over 16 amino acids. For the CDR3, the DNA is TGTGCCAGCAGGCCCCCTCCGTCGACAGGGGTCTATGGCTACACCTTC. Amino acids: CASRPPPSTGVYGYTF.

This chain links TRBV6-6 with TRBJ1-2, with D maybe TRBD1 (5 bases). CDR1 is MNHNY and CDR2 is SVGAGI in the germline V gene (reference sequence). This CDR3 region has 12 residues. Trimming pared 5 bases from V and 6 bases from J, leaving 10 bases between. CDR3 protein: CASSTRVDGYTF. The CDR3 DNA is TGTGCCAGCAGTACCAGGGTTGATGGCTACACCTTC.

The genes are TRBV19 and TRBJ1-5; 12 nucleotides line up with TRBD1. CDR3 length: 14 residues. Trimming at V came to 3 bases and at J to 15 bases, leaving 9 bases not matched to a gene. The germline gives CDR1 LNHDA, CDR2 SQIVND (reference sequence). CDR3 sequence: CASSIGTGGARRHF. CDR3 bases: TGTGCCAGTAGTATCGGGACAGGGGGCGCCCGGCGGCATTTT.

CDR3: CASSPGSGIAAGNQPQHF. Written as DNA, the CDR3 is TGTGCCAGCAGCCCCGGATCGGGTATAGCGGCGGGCAATCAGCCCCAGCATTTT. The chain couples TRBV7-2 to TRBJ1-5; unclear D gene. The CDR3 sequence is 18 residues long. Germline loops: CDR1 SGHTA, CDR2 FQGNSA. Trimming removed 5 bases at V and 2 bases at J, with 22 bases between.

The chain uses TRBV4-2 and TRBJ2-1; no clear D gene. Germline CDR1 LGHNA, CDR2 YNFKEQ. CDR3 size: 16 residues. Trimming pared 2 bases from V and 0 bases from J, leaving 11 bases between. The CDR3 DNA reads as TGTGCCAGCAGCCAAACTTCTTATCTCTCCTACAATGAGCAGTTCTTC. This encodes CASSQTSYLSYNEQFF.

This clone has only one observation. The chain recombines TRBV5-1 with TRBJ2-5, with 8 positions matching TRBD1. Germline CDR1 SGHRS, CDR2 YFSETQ. The CDR3 contains 15 residues. V gave up 0 bases and J gave up 7 bases; unmatched junction bases: 8. The CDR3 reads CASSLAIAGGRTQYF. The CDR3 bases are TGCGCCAGCAGCTTGGCCATTGCAGGGGGCCGGACCCAGTACTTC.

Here the CDR3 DNA reads TGTGCCAGCTCAAGCGGACAGGGAGATACGCAGTATTTT. Amino acids: CASSSGQGDTQYF. The J gene is TRBJ2-3, the V gene TRBV18; 8 nucleotides agree with TRBD1. Germline V CDR1 and CDR2: KGHSH, LQKENI. There are 13 residues in the CDR3. V trimming: 5 bases; J trimming: 5 bases; junction bases outside the gene matches: 3.

The gene calls are TRBV6-2 or TRBV6-3 and TRBJ1-1; 8 bases match TRBD1. CDR1 is MNHEY, CDR2 SVGEGT, per germline. The J segment lost 5 bases and the V segment lost 6 bases, leaving 5 bases of the junction unmatched. The CDR3 consists of 13 residues. CDR3 in amino acids: CASSLDRGTEAFF. CDR3 coding DNA: TGTGCCAGCAGCCTCGACAGGGGTACTGAAGCTTTCTTT.

This chain links TRBV27 with TRBJ2-5; no clear D gene. CDR1 and CDR2 from the germline V gene are MNHEY and SMNVEV (reference sequence). This CDR3 comprises 13 residues. Trimming shortened V by 3 bases and J by 1 base, and 6 bases separated the two germline ends. CDR3 DNA: TGTGCCAGCAGTTTTAGAGGCCAAGAGACCCAGTACTTC. Translation gives CASSFRGQETQYF.

In DNA form, the CDR3 reads TGTGCCAGCAGTTTCCTAGGGGGCGGCGATCAGCCCCAGCATTTT. As protein: CASSFLGGGDQPQHF. This sequence joins TRBV28 and TRBJ1-5; 7 bases fit TRBD1. V shed 3 bases, J shed 5 bases, and the junction held 7 bases outside the gene matches. Germline CDR1 reads MDHEN; CDR2 reads SYDVKM. The CDR3 spans 15 residues. Variable domain in full (rest from reference TRBV28 and TRBJ1-5): DVKVTQSSRYLVKRTGEKVFLECVQDMDHENMFWYRQDPGLGLRLIYFSYDVKMKEKGDIPEGYSVSREKKERFSLILESASTNQTSMYLCASSFLGGGDQPQHFGDGTRLSIL.

CDR3 in DNA: TGTGCCAGCAGCCAAATTGAGGACTACCACGATACGCAGTATTTT. This codes for CASSQIEDYHDTQYF. The rearrangement uses TRBV14 and TRBJ2-3, with D possibly matching TRBD2 (6 bases). This CDR3 is built from 15 residues. From germline, CDR1 is SGHDN and CDR2 FVKESK. V was clipped by 2 bases and J by 6 bases, with 15 bases between them.

The V and J genes are TRBV5-4 and TRBJ1-1; 7 bases line up with TRBD1. The CDR3 has 15 residues. The junction had 8 bases not matched to a gene; V was cut back by 1 base and J by 5 bases. Per the germline V gene, CDR1 is SGHNT and CDR2 is YYREEE (reference sequence). CDR3 in amino acids: CASSLSHDRVTEAFF. For the CDR3, the DNA is TGTGCCAGCAGCTTGTCCCACGACAGGGTTACTGAAGCTTTCTTT.

V is TRBV15 and J is TRBJ1-5; D not certain. V shed 1 base and J shed 4 bases, with 8 bases lying between them. The CDR3 totals 14 residues. Germline V gene sequence: CDR1 LNHNV, CDR2 YYDKDF (reference sequence). The CDR3 nucleotides read TGTGCCACCAGCAGAGGAGGCCTAAATCAGCCCCAGCATTTT. Amino acids: CATSRGGLNQPQHF.

The J gene is TRBJ2-7, the V gene TRBV7-3; the match to TRBD1 covers 9 bases. The CDR3 is 14 residues long. Germline CDR1 SGHTA, CDR2 FQGTGA. V lost 5 bases and J lost 6; bases outside the gene matches: 8. CDR3 DNA sequence: TGTGCCAGCAGCCCGTCCCCGGGACAGGGCGAGCAGTACTTC. It yields the protein CASSPSPGQGEQYF.

The chain has TRBV5-1 and TRBJ2-7, with TRBD1 identical over 12 bases. CDR1 is SGHRS and CDR2 is YFSETQ in the germline V gene. The CDR3 contains 14 residues. V shed 4 bases and J 4 bases; nucleotides not matched to a gene: 3. CDR3 residues: CASSVGQGAYEQYF. The CDR3, as DNA: TGCGCCAGCAGCGTGGGACAGGGGGCGTACGAGCAGTACTTC. The whole variable domain, remainder taken from reference TRBV5-1 and TRBJ2-7, is KAGVTQTPRYLIKTRGQQVTLSCSPISGHRSVSWYQQTPGQGLQFLFEYFSETQRNKGNFPGRFSGRQFSNSRSEMNVSTLELGDSALYLCASSVGQGAYEQYFGPGTRLTVT.

This chain uses TRBV27 with TRBJ1-5; 8 bases map to TRBD1. From germline, CDR1 is MNHEY and CDR2 SMNVEV (reference sequence). Trimming at V came to 6 bases and at J to 5 bases, leaving 9 bases not matched to a gene. The CDR3 loop spans 15 amino acids. In nucleotides, the CDR3 is TGTGCCAGCAGGTCGGGACAGGTGGTTCATCAGCCCCAGCATTTT. Translated, it gives CASRSGQVVHQPQHF.

The rearrangement links TRBV30 to TRBJ2-1; TRBD1 agrees at 9 bases. Germline CDR1 and CDR2: GTSNPN and SVGIG (reference sequence). V dropped 0 bases and J dropped 8; count of bases not matched to a gene: 8. The CDR3 sequence is 15 residues long. CDR3 DNA: TGTGCCTGGAGTGTTCCGGGACAGGGCATCGATGAGCAGTTCTTC. Encoded protein: CAWSVPGQGIDEQFF.

This rearrangement joins TRBV7-2 to TRBJ2-3; possible D gene TRBD1, 5 bases. This CDR3 has 15 amino acids. The V gene lost 1 base and the J gene lost 3 bases, with 11 bases spanning the gap. Germline CDR1 SGHTA, CDR2 FQGNSA. Here the CDR3 reads CASSLVARATDTQYF. The CDR3 DNA follows: TGTGCCAGCAGCTTAGTGGCCAGGGCGACAGATACGCAGTATTTT.

V gene TRBV7-2 combines with J gene TRBJ1-6; 11 nucleotides match TRBD1. The J segment lost 10 bases and the V segment lost 7 bases, leaving 9 bases of the junction unmatched. The germline V gene encodes CDR1 SGHTA and CDR2 FQGNSA. The length of the CDR3 is 15 residues. This CDR3 reads CASMRDRGEDSPLHF. For the CDR3, the DNA is TGTGCCAGCATGAGGGACAGGGGGGAAGACTCACCCCTCCACTTT.

This sequence joins TRBV9 and TRBJ1-4, with 11 bases that match TRBD1. J gave up 5 bases and V 4 bases, and 4 bases lay outside the gene matches. CDR1 and CDR2 (germline): SGDLS, YYNGEE. This CDR3 region has 15 residues. The CDR3 loop is CASSPRDRGNEKLFF. The DNA for the CDR3 is TGTGCCAGCAGCCCACGGGACAGGGGGAATGAAAAACTGTTTTTT.

The chain carries TRBV20-1 and TRBJ1-1; TRBD1 matches 9 bases. After removal of 3 bases from V and 6 bases from J, the junction contained 11 bases not matched to a gene. Per the germline V gene, CDR1 is DFQATT and CDR2 is SNEGSKA (reference sequence). The CDR3 spans 15 residues. CDR3 sequence reads: CSASRDRVSRPEAFF. DNA of the CDR3: TGCAGTGCTAGTAGGGACAGGGTATCCCGACCTGAAGCTTTCTTT.

The CDR3 spells CASSVGAFGGTEAFF. CDR3 sequence (DNA): TGTGCCAGCAGCGTAGGAGCGTTCGGGGGCACTGAAGCTTTCTTT. The chain carries TRBV9 and TRBJ1-1; D might be TRBD1 (5 bases). The germline V gene encodes CDR1 SGDLS and CDR2 YYNGEE. The V end was cut by 0 bases, the J end by 4 bases, with 13 bases between. CDR3 size: 15 residues.

This chain links TRBV6-6 with TRBJ2-3; D may be TRBD1 (6 bases). This CDR3 has 15 residues. With 3 bases removed from V and 5 bases from J, the gap between germline ends came to 15 bases. Germline values: CDR1 MNHNY, CDR2 SVGAGI (reference sequence). CDR3 residues: CASSYGQNGGDTQYF. CDR3 coding DNA: TGTGCCAGCAGTTATGGACAGAATGGTGGAGATACGCAGTATTTT.

In its sample, this clone was seen once. This chain connects TRBV6-4 to TRBJ2-3; 8 bases fit TRBD1. The CDR3 sequence is 15 residues long. The germline gives CDR1 MRHNA, CDR2 SNTAGT. J was trimmed by 2 bases and V by 8 bases; bases with no gene match: 9. The chain's CDR3 is CASGRTGSATDTQYF. CDR3 DNA: TGTGCCAGCGGACGGACAGGGTCTGCCACAGATACGCAGTATTTT.

J is TRBJ1-1 and V is TRBV29-1, with 9 bases fitting TRBD1. This CDR3 is built from 14 residues. The germline gives CDR1 SQVTM, CDR2 ANQGSEA. The trim removed 7 bases at V and 0 bases at J, leaving 6 bases unmatched. The chain's CDR3 is CSAHRGHMNTEAFF. As DNA, the CDR3 is TGCAGCGCCCACAGGGGGCACATGAACACTGAAGCTTTCTTT.

This clone was seen a handful of times. The chain carries TRBV19 and TRBJ1-2; 9 bases match TRBD1. V trimming: 5 bases; J trimming: 6 bases; junction bases outside the gene matches: 13. This CDR3 is built from 16 residues. Germline V gives CDR1 LNHDA, CDR2 SQIVND (reference sequence). As DNA, the CDR3 is TGTGCCAGTAGTCCACGGTCGACAGGGGGAGGGGATGGCTACACCTTC. Translating it yields CASSPRSTGGGDGYTF.

The CDR3 sequence is CAITGSGANTGELFF. The CDR3 DNA is TGTGCCATCACGGGGAGCGGAGCGAACACCGGGGAGCTGTTTTTT. The chain carries TRBV10-3 and TRBJ2-2; D is perhaps TRBD2 (5 bases). The germline gives CDR1 ENHRY, CDR2 SYGVKD. The CDR3 spans 15 residues. The V end lost 7 bases, the J end lost 0 bases, and 12 bases lay between the germline ends.

This chain connects TRBV7-8 to TRBJ2-7; 7 bases align to TRBD1. The CDR3 covers 13 residues. Germline assignment: CDR1 SGHVS and CDR2 FQNEAQ. The ends lost 8 bases at V and 3 bases at J; junction bases unmatched: 7. The CDR3 protein is CASSSDRIYEQYF. For the CDR3, the DNA is TGTGCCAGCTCATCGGACAGGATCTACGAGCAGTACTTC.